This TCR beta chain was identified in a study of neurological immune-mediated disorders. Study outcomes and limitations: Expansion of TCR clones was greatest in HTLV-1-associated myelopathy and smallest in multiple sclerosis, where it fell below that of healthy controls.

5'RACE employing 10-nucleotide random UMIs yielded the cDNA. A single record per CDR3 protein comes from TCRdb applying MiXCR to the 5' RACE reads. The repertoire includes around 30,000 distinct CDR3 sequences, 4.6% of them detected once, and approximately 22% sits in the top ten. This clonotype has ten or more counts. The antigen is undetermined. CDR1 MGHRA and CDR2 YSYEKL come from the germline V gene. The CDR3 runs to 16 residues. V shed 0 bases and J shed 0 bases, with 11 bases lying between them. This sequence was found in a man aged 18 to 30 in good health. This chain joins TRBV4-1 and TRBJ1-1, with D unresolved. Sample: PBMCs. The CDR3 is CASSQDWRRLNTEAFF. The CDR3 DNA is TGCGCCAGCAGCCAAGATTGGCGCCGGTTGAACACTGAAGCTTTCTTT.